Below are 30 T cell receptor beta chains sequenced from a single sample in a study of blood T cell repertoires in COVID-19. Some clones are missing from TCRdb's copy, which holds only in-frame ones; the method was immunoSEQ multiplex PCR. Among some 140,000 clones, roughly 85% were seen once, and the ten largest hold around 3.3%. Sequencing used peripheral blood. These receptors all come from a man between 60 and 75 years old with acute or convalescent COVID-19.

This clone was seen once. The rearrangement joins TRBV5-4 to TRBJ2-7; tentatively, D is TRBD2 (6 bases). V dropped 4 bases and J dropped 4 bases, with 15 bases sitting between them. The germline CDR1 and CDR2 sequences are SGHNT and YYREEE (reference sequence). The CDR3 contains 14 residues. In DNA form, the CDR3 reads TGTGCCAGCAGCGAGAGGGCTAGCGAGTACGAGCAGTACTTC. Its translation: CASSERASEYEQYF.

In its sample, this clone was seen a few times. The V and J genes are TRBV2 and TRBJ1-2, with 9 bases identical to TRBD1. The V gene end was trimmed by 6 bases and the J gene end by 6 bases; junction bases not matched to a gene: 8. From germline, CDR1 is SNHLY and CDR2 FYNNEI. The CDR3 sequence is 14 residues long. DNA for the CDR3: TGTGCCAGCAGCCGTACAGGGGGCAGGAATGGCTACACCTTC. Translating gives CASSRTGGRNGYTF. The full variable domain, rest sourced from reference TRBV2 and TRBJ1-2, is EPEVTQTPSHQVTQMGQEVILRCVPISNHLYFYWYRQILGQKVEFLVSFYNNEISEKSEIFDDQFSVERPDGSNFTLKIRSTKLEDSAMYFCASSRTGGRNGYTFGSGTRLTVV.

This clone appeared once. The chain couples TRBV7-2 to TRBJ1-3; D may be TRBD1 (6 bases). Germline CDR1 and CDR2: SGHTA and FQGNSA. Deletions cut 2 bases from V and 4 bases from J, with 12 bases between. The CDR3 runs 15 residues. CDR3 bases: TGTGCCAGCAGCTTAACAGGGAAAGAAGGAAACACCATATATTTT. Protein sequence: CASSLTGKEGNTIYF. Full variable domain (missing parts from reference TRBV7-2 and TRBJ1-3): GAGVSQSPSNKVTEKGKDVELRCDPISGHTALYWYRQSLGQGLEFLIYFQGNSAPDKSGLPSDRFSAERTGGSVSTLTIQRTQQEDSAVYLCASSLTGKEGNTIYFGEGSWLTVV.

The genes are TRBV5-1 and TRBJ2-2; 7 nucleotides line up with TRBD2. V was clipped by 1 base and J by 6 bases; unmatched bases: 6. This CDR3 region has 15 residues. Germline CDR1 is SGHRS and CDR2 is YFSETQ. The chain's CDR3 is CASSLSAGEPGELFF. CDR3 DNA: TGCGCCAGCAGCTTGTCGGCGGGAGAGCCCGGGGAGCTGTTTTTT.

The rearrangement uses TRBV28 and TRBJ1-1; D unclear. This CDR3 is 11 amino acids long. V lost 2 bases and J lost 5, with 3 bases in between. Germline CDR1 MDHEN, CDR2 SYDVKM. CDR3 protein: CASSLTTEAFF. The CDR3 nucleotides read TGTGCCAGCAGTTTAACAACTGAAGCTTTCTTT.

The chain has TRBV5-1 and TRBJ2-1, with D perhaps matching TRBD1 (5 bases). This CDR3 is 14 amino acids long. The germline V gene has CDR1 SGHRS and CDR2 YFSETQ. With 1 base removed from V and 6 bases from J, the gap between germline ends came to 11 bases. For the CDR3, the DNA is TGCGCCAGCAGCTTGCAGGCAGGGCTCAATGAGCAGTTCTTC. Translated, it gives CASSLQAGLNEQFF.

This chain links TRBV11-2 with TRBJ1-1; D is undetermined. The CDR3 contains 14 residues. CDR1 is SGHAT and CDR2 is FQNNGV in the germline V gene. V was shortened by 5 bases and J by 8 bases, with 18 bases between the two germline ends. The chain's CDR3 is CASSLDLVSMEAFF. For the CDR3, the DNA is TGTGCCAGCAGCCTGGACTTGGTCAGCATGGAAGCTTTCTTT.

V usage is TRBV5-5 and J usage is TRBJ1-1; D unresolved. Trimming shortened V by 0 bases and J by 1 base, and 4 bases separated the two germline ends. CDR1 is SGHKS, CDR2 YYEKEE, per germline (reference sequence). The CDR3 loop spans 13 amino acids. CDR3 nucleotide sequence: TGTGCCAGCAGCTTGGACAGGAACACTGAAGCTTTCTTT. Protein product: CASSLDRNTEAFF.

There are a few counts of this clone. The rearrangement joins TRBV9 to TRBJ2-5; 8 bases are a match to TRBD2. V lost 3 bases and J lost 4; bases outside the gene matches: 2. Per germline, CDR1 SGDLS and CDR2 YYNGEE. This CDR3 has 13 residues. CDR3 sequence reads: CASSGGLAETQYF. CDR3 sequence (DNA): TGTGCCAGCAGCGGAGGACTAGCAGAGACCCAGTACTTC.

The chain uses TRBV11-2 and TRBJ1-1, with D perhaps TRBD1 (5 bases). Germline V gives CDR1 SGHAT, CDR2 FQNNGV. V gave up 1 base and J gave up 4 bases, with 13 bases separating them. This CDR3 spans 15 amino acids. The chain's CDR3 is CASSLGQGMGTEAFF. The CDR3 region has the DNA TGTGCCAGCAGCTTAGGCCAGGGTATGGGCACTGAAGCTTTCTTT.

The V call is TRBV28, the J call TRBJ1-2; D remains ambiguous. Germline V gene sequence: CDR1 MDHEN, CDR2 SYDVKM. The CDR3 runs 13 residues. V lost 2 bases, J lost 4 bases, and 8 bases lay in between. The CDR3 loop is CASSLATAYGYTF. CDR3 coding DNA: TGTGCCAGCAGTTTAGCTACAGCCTATGGCTACACCTTC.

The V call is TRBV28, the J call TRBJ1-1; no reliable D call. V lost 6 bases, J lost 1 base, and 18 bases lay in between. The germline CDR1 and CDR2 sequences are MDHEN and SYDVKM. The CDR3 totals 16 residues. CDR3 in amino acids: CASSGLLSGRNTEAFF. The CDR3 nucleotides read TGTGCCAGCAGCGGACTCCTCTCGGGGAGGAACACTGAAGCTTTCTTT.

By sample fraction, this clone is medium-sized (0.01 to 0.1%). The rearrangement links TRBV30 to TRBJ1-2, with D hard to call. The germline V gene has CDR1 GTSNPN and CDR2 SVGIG (reference sequence). This CDR3 comprises 15 residues. V was pared by 2 bases and J by 5 bases, with 18 bases between. The CDR3 DNA follows: TGTGCCTGGAGTCGAAGAGAGTCCGGGGTGTATGGCTACACCTTC. Translating it yields CAWSRRESGVYGYTF. The complete variable domain, with remaining parts taken from reference TRBV30 and TRBJ1-2, reads SQTIHQWPATLVQPVGSPLSLECTVEGTSNPNLYWYRQAAGRGLQLLFYSVGIGQISSEVPQNLSASRPQDRQFILSSKKLLLSDSGFYLCAWSRRESGVYGYTFGSGTRLTVV.

CDR3 DNA: TGTGCCAGCAGAACGGACAGGGTGGTCCCCATGGCCTCTCAGCCCCAGCATTTT. It encodes CASRTDRVVPMASQPQHF. The chain is built from TRBV7-6 and TRBJ1-5; TRBD1 matches at 8 bases. The CDR3 totals 18 residues. The V gene end was trimmed by 6 bases and the J gene end by 6 bases; junction bases not matched to a gene: 19. Germline CDR1 is SGHVS and CDR2 is FNYEAQ.

The J gene is TRBJ1-1, the V gene TRBV4-1, with 11 bases aligning to TRBD1. Germline V gene data show CDR1 as MGHRA and CDR2 as YSYEKL. The CDR3 spans 20 residues. J lost 0 bases, V lost 5 bases, and 17 bases had no gene match. CDR3 sequence reads: CASSYELPKLGQGVNTEAFF. CDR3 nucleotides: TGCGCCAGCAGCTACGAGCTACCGAAGCTGGGACAGGGGGTGAACACTGAAGCTTTCTTT.

This clone was recorded at least ten times. The chain carries TRBV7-2 and TRBJ2-7; weak D call: TRBD2 (6 bases). V dropped 2 bases and J dropped 2 bases, with 13 bases sitting between them. This CDR3 comprises 15 residues. Germline CDR1 is SGHTA and CDR2 is FQGNSA. The CDR3 reads CASSLIAGSTYEQYF. CDR3 nucleotide sequence: TGTGCCAGCAGCTTAATTGCGGGATCTACCTACGAGCAGTACTTC.

This clone was picked up a small number of times. CDR3 amino acids: CASSLGDRGYEQYF. CDR3 in DNA: TGTGCCAGCAGCTTGGGGGACAGGGGCTACGAGCAGTACTTC. V is TRBV7-2 and J is TRBJ2-7; 10 bases line up with TRBD1. CDR3 length: 14 residues. The germline CDR1 and CDR2 sequences are SGHTA and FQGNSA. J gave up 3 bases and V 3 bases, and 2 bases lay outside the gene matches.

A few counts support this clone. This specimen includes other DNA sequences encoding the same CDR3. The genes are TRBV6-1 and TRBJ2-7; D unresolved. V was trimmed by 2 bases and J by 3 bases, leaving 8 bases between them. Germline V gene sequence: CDR1 MNHNS, CDR2 SASEGT. The CDR3 loop spans 13 amino acids. CDR3 sequence (DNA): TGTGCCAGCAGTGAACAAGCAAGCTACGAGCAGTACTTC. This gives the protein CASSEQASYEQYF.

This clone turned up a few times. This chain uses TRBV7-9 with TRBJ2-7; TRBD2 might be the D (8 bases). The CDR3 sequence is 14 residues long. Trimming took off 3 bases at V and 2 bases at J, with 11 bases between the two ends. CDR1 SEHNR and CDR2 FQNEAQ come from the germline V gene (reference sequence). CDR3 loop: CASSFSGTAYEQYF. CDR3 in DNA: TGTGCCAGCAGCTTTAGCGGGACAGCCTACGAGCAGTACTTC. The full variable domain, in which reference TRBV7-9 and TRBJ2-7 provide the parts outside the CDR3, is DTGVSQNPRHKITKRGQNVTFRCDPISEHNRLYWYRQTLGQGPEFLTYFQNEAQLEKSRLLSDRFSAERPKGSFSTLEIQRTEQGDSAMYLCASSFSGTAYEQYFGPGTRLTVT.

The rearrangement uses TRBV14 and TRBJ2-7; perhaps TRBD1 as D (5 bases). Trimming took off 1 base at V and 4 bases at J, with 11 bases between the two ends. Germline V CDR1 and CDR2: SGHDN, FVKESK. The CDR3 sequence is 14 residues long. The DNA for the CDR3 is TGTGCCAGCAGCCAAGGGCGAGACAGTTACGAGCAGTACTTC. It yields the protein CASSQGRDSYEQYF.

V and J are TRBV13 and TRBJ2-6; unclear D gene. Trimming cost V 1 base and J 0 bases, with 7 bases left between them. Germline V gene data show CDR1 as PRHDT and CDR2 as FYEKMQ (reference sequence). This CDR3 has 16 amino acids. The CDR3 DNA reads as TGTGCCAGCAGCTTAGCACAGCTCTCTGGGGCCAACGTCCTGACTTTC. Encoded protein: CASSLAQLSGANVLTF.

To note about this clone: The same CDR3 also results from other DNA sequences found in this sample. V usage is TRBV5-1 and J usage is TRBJ1-2, with TRBD1 identical over 7 bases. The CDR3 is 14 amino acids. Germline trimming cut 0 bases from V and 1 base from J; bases unmatched to any gene: 0. CDR1 and CDR2 (germline): SGHRS, YFSETQ. CDR3 bases: TGCGCCAGCAGCTTGGACAGGGGTAACTATGGCTACACCTTC. Its protein product is CASSLDRGNYGYTF.

This clone was counted a single time. This rearrangement joins TRBV3-1 (or the pseudogene TRBV3-2) to TRBJ2-2, with 8 nucleotides matching TRBD2. Trimming at V came to 5 bases and at J to 0 bases, leaving 5 bases not matched to a gene. Germline CDR1 reads LGHDT; CDR2 reads YNNKEL (reference sequence). The CDR3 spans 16 residues. CDR3 in DNA: TGTGCCAGCAGCTATCGGACTAGCCCGAACACCGGGGAGCTGTTTTTT. Translation: CASSYRTSPNTGELFF.

This clone was counted a single time. The chain recombines TRBV9 with TRBJ1-2; no clear D. CDR1 is SGDLS, CDR2 YYNGEE, per germline. V was pared by 0 bases and J by 0 bases, with 9 bases between. The CDR3 has 15 amino acids. CDR3 DNA: TGTGCCAGCAGCGTAGCCCTGAGAGCTAACTATGGCTACACCTTC. Protein sequence: CASSVALRANYGYTF.

Here the CDR3 DNA reads TGTGCCAGCATGTGGGCGGGAGGGGATGAGACCCAGTACTTC. This sequence encodes CASMWAGGDETQYF. The chain carries TRBV6-5 and TRBJ2-5, with 9 bases fitting TRBD2. The CDR3 is 14 amino acids. J gave up 5 bases and V 7 bases, and 8 bases lay outside the gene matches. Germline CDR1 and CDR2: MNHEY and SVGAGI.

This clone was detected only once. The rearrangement joins TRBV4-2 to TRBJ2-2; weak D call: TRBD2 (6 bases). Per germline, CDR1 LGHNA and CDR2 YNFKEQ. The CDR3 extends over 14 amino acids. Trimming took off 4 bases at V and 5 bases at J, with 11 bases between the two ends. CDR3 DNA: TGTGCCAGCAGCCTGGGACTTATGACCGGGGAGCTGTTTTTT. As protein: CASSLGLMTGELFF.

This chain links TRBV6-4 with TRBJ2-1; maybe TRBD1 (6 bases). CDR1 is MRHNA, CDR2 SNTAGT, per germline. V was pared by 3 bases and J by 6 bases, with 6 bases between. The CDR3 loop spans 12 amino acids. The chain's CDR3 is CASSEQGNEQFF. The CDR3 DNA is TGTGCCAGCAGTGAACAGGGCAATGAGCAGTTCTTC.

The chain joins TRBV7-6 to TRBJ2-3; TRBD1 aligns across 8 bases. The CDR3 loop spans 16 amino acids. Unmatched junction bases numbered 7, after V lost 0 bases and J lost 5 bases. Looked up from germline, CDR1 is SGHVS and CDR2 is FNYEAQ. The CDR3 reads CASSLAAGGFVDTQYF. CDR3 nucleotide sequence: TGTGCCAGCAGCTTAGCGGCAGGGGGCTTCGTAGATACGCAGTATTTT.

This clone turned up a few times. The CDR3 coding sequence is TGTGCCAGCAGCCCGACGACAGCGAACACCGGGGAGCTGTTTTTT. It codes for CASSPTTANTGELFF. The chain employs TRBV9 and TRBJ2-2; perhaps TRBD1 as D (5 bases). Germline CDR1 and CDR2: SGDLS and YYNGEE. V lost 4 bases and J 0 bases, leaving 10 bases between the germline ends. This CDR3 comprises 15 residues.

V and J are TRBV7-2 and TRBJ1-1, with D unclear. The CDR3 covers 17 residues. V shed 0 bases and J shed 0 bases, with 14 bases lying between them. The V gene's germline CDR1 is SGHTA and CDR2 FQGNSA. The CDR3 here is CASSLATAFTLNTEAFF. CDR3 bases: TGTGCCAGCAGCTTAGCCACAGCATTCACTTTGAACACTGAAGCTTTCTTT.